These 9 T cell receptor beta chains were sequenced from one sample in a study of T cells after yellow fever vaccination. TCRdb reanalysed the 5' RACE reads using MiXCR and keeps one entry per CDR3 protein. The table lists 100,000 to 150,000 distinct CDR3 sequences, about 8.4% of them singletons. The material sequenced was CD8+ T cells sorted from PBMCs, taken on the day of the yellow fever booster vaccination. Receptors originate from a man younger than 35 who received the YFV17D yellow fever vaccine.

This clonotype has only a few counts. The V call is TRBV4-3, the J call TRBJ1-1, with TRBD1 as a possible D gene (5 bases). Trimming stripped 0 bases from V and 0 bases from J, with 14 bases between. The CDR3 is 17 amino acids. Germline V gene sequence: CDR1 LGHNA, CDR2 YSLEER. The CDR3: CASSQEFRGPLNTEAFF. The CDR3 DNA reads TGCGCCAGCAGCCAAGAGTTCCGGGGCCCTTTGAACACTGAAGCTTTCTTT.

This clonotype turned up a few times. The CDR3 nucleotides read TGTGCCAGCAGCTCAACCCGGGGCAGGGGGCGGGAGACCCAGTACTTC. Translation: CASSSTRGRGRETQYF. V and J are TRBV28 and TRBJ2-5; 8 bases fit TRBD1. Trimming at V came to 6 bases and at J to 5 bases, leaving 14 bases not matched to a gene. The CDR3 is 16 amino acids. The germline gives CDR1 MDHEN, CDR2 SYDVKM.

The CDR3 protein is CASSLLGHATDTQYF. Here the CDR3 DNA reads TGTGCCAGCAGCCTTCTAGGACACGCCACAGATACGCAGTATTTT. The chain combines TRBV7-9 with TRBJ2-3; D might be TRBD1 (5 bases). This CDR3 region has 15 residues. The V end lost 5 bases, the J end lost 2 bases, and 14 bases lay between the germline ends. The V gene's germline CDR1 is SEHNR and CDR2 FQNEAQ (reference sequence).

The genes are TRBV6-5 and TRBJ1-6; D not resolved. Germline V gives CDR1 MNHEY, CDR2 SVGAGI. The ends were cut back, 0 bases at V and 10 bases at J, with 7 bases in the middle. CDR3 length: 13 residues. Here the CDR3 reads CASSYSIRSPLHF. For the CDR3, the DNA is TGTGCCAGCAGTTACTCGATTAGGTCACCCCTCCACTTT.

The J gene is TRBJ1-2, the V gene TRBV9; D is uncertain. The CDR3 extends over 12 amino acids. The V end lost 4 bases, the J end lost 5 bases, and 9 bases lay between the germline ends. The germline gives CDR1 SGDLS, CDR2 YYNGEE. The CDR3 is CASSPGQYGYTF. The DNA for the CDR3 is TGTGCCAGCAGCCCCGGGCAATATGGCTACACCTTC.

This clonotype was counted between two and nine times. The V gene is TRBV7-2, the J gene TRBJ2-2, with 11 bases matching TRBD2. The CDR3 is made up of 16 amino acids. The V segment lost 4 bases and the J segment 7 bases; nucleotides outside the gene matches: 8. CDR1 and CDR2 from the germline V gene are SGHTA and FQGNSA. The CDR3 region has the DNA TGTGCCAGCAGCTCTGTAGCGGGGGGGCCGAACGGGGAGCTGTTTTTT. The encoded protein is CASSSVAGGPNGELFF. Filled out from reference TRBV7-2 and TRBJ2-2, the complete variable domain reads GAGVSQSPSNKVTEKGKDVELRCDPISGHTALYWYRQSLGQGLEFLIYFQGNSAPDKSGLPSDRFSAERTGGSVSTLTIQRTQQEDSAVYLCASSSVAGGPNGELFFGEGSRLTVL.

The rearrangement uses TRBV7-6 and TRBJ1-5, with 12 bases that match TRBD1. From germline, CDR1 is SGHVS and CDR2 FNYEAQ. Trimming took 3 bases from V and 6 from J; bases not matched to a gene: 15. The CDR3 length is 19 residues. The CDR3 here is CASSLAPGQGAVGSQPQHF. CDR3 DNA: TGTGCCAGCAGCTTGGCTCCGGGACAGGGGGCGGTGGGTAGTCAGCCCCAGCATTTT.

J is TRBJ2-3 and V is TRBV6-1, with TRBD2 matching over 13 bases. Germline V gives CDR1 MNHNS, CDR2 SASEGT. The CDR3 sequence is 15 residues long. V lost 4 bases and J lost 6; bases outside the gene matches: 4. The CDR3 loop is CASSGTSGGSDTQYF. CDR3 bases: TGTGCCAGCAGTGGGACTAGCGGGGGTTCCGATACGCAGTATTTT.

The genes are TRBV14 and TRBJ1-1; 7 bases are a match to TRBD1. Unmatched junction bases numbered 13, after V lost 5 bases and J lost 1 base. The CDR3 is made up of 17 amino acids. Looked up from germline, CDR1 is SGHDN and CDR2 is FVKESK. Here the CDR3 reads CASSLGQAGEANTEAFF. As DNA, the CDR3 is TGTGCCAGCAGCTTAGGACAGGCCGGAGAAGCGAACACTGAAGCTTTCTTT.